This T cell receptor (beta chain) was recovered during a study of T cell repertoires in cytomegalovirus infection (dated by TCRdb to between 2018 and 2020). The study in broad terms: Peptide stimulations targeted recently identified HLA-C-restricted CMV epitopes, whose presentation resists viral immunomodulation, together with well-studied HLA-B-restricted epitopes. Because public TCR beta signatures pointed to carriage of CMV infection together with the matching HLA type, the HLA type of each donor mattered for the analysis.

A remark on this clonotype: Its antigen has not been determined. Base-call qualities are not available, and no considerably larger clone is one nucleotide away.

The CDR3 runs 14 amino acids, cysteine and phenylalanine included. Only CDR3 DNA is held: 42 bases, read in frame from base 1. The germline V and J ends show losses of 6 bases and 4 bases respectively, and no gene match explains 5 bases of the junction. Via the germline V gene, CDR1 is ENHRY and CDR2 SYGVKD. Sample treatment or condition, as interpreted from the label and publication: in vitro stimulation with specific CMV peptide epitopes to enrich CMV-specific T cells. What the study reported, not specific to this receptor: The ex vivo response was dominated by HLA-C-restricted CMV-specific TCR beta clonotypes, and the single most frequent clonotype in two of eight donors was supplied by these HLA-C-restricted clonotypes. Cumulative frequency of public TCR beta family members discriminated carriers of CMV infection plus the relevant HLA type in this cohort and an independent roughly 340-donor cohort.

Instrument on record: Illumina HiSeq 1500. TCRdb trimmed the raw reads at Q25, called clones with MiXCR and kept productive beta chains. Every entry covers one CDR3 protein and lists the most common genes and DNA from its rows. The sample table records roughly 340,000 distinct CDR3 sequences; 25% to 35% of these occur just once. The ten largest make up 20% of the sample. This sequence was found in a human donor in good health (CMV status not recorded). Some clones in this sample may be carry-over from other donors' samples. This receptor chain uses TRBV10-3 and TRBJ1-2, with TRBD1 identical over 10 junction bases. The specimen was cultured PBMCs, collected from culture after CMV antigen stimulation. In nucleotide form, the sequence is TGTGCCATCAGCGAGGGACAGGGGATCTATGGCTACACCTTC. Translation gives CAISEGQGIYGYTF.